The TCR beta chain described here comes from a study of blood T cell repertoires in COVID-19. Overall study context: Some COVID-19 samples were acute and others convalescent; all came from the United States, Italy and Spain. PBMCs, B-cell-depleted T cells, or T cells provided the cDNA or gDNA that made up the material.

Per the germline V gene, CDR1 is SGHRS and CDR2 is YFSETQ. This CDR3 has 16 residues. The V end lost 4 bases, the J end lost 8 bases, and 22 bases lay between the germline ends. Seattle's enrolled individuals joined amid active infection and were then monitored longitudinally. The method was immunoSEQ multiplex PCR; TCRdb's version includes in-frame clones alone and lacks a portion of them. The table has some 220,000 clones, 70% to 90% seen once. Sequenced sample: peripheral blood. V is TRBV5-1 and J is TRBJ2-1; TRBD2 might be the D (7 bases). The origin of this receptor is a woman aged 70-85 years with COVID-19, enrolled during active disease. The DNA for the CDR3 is TGCGCCAGCAGCCCGGAGGGGGGGGGCCGTAGATATGAGCAGTTCTTC. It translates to CASSPEGGGRRYEQFF.